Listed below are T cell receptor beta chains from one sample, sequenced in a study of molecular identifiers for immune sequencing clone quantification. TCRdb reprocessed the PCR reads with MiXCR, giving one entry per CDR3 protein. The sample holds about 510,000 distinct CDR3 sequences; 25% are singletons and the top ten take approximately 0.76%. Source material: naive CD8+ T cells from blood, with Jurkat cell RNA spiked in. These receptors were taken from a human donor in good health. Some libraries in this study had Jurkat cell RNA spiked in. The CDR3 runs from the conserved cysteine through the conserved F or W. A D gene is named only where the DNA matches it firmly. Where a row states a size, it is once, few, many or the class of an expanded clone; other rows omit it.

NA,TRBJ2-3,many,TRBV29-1,TGCAGCGTTGAAGACCCCCCAGGGGCCACTAGCACAGATACGCAGTATTTT,CSVEDPPGATSTDTQYF
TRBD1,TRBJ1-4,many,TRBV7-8,TGTGCCAGCAGCAACTTCCCGGAGGGACAGGCGTTTGAAAAACTGTTTTTT,CASSNFPEGQAFEKLFF
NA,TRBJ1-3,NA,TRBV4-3,TGCGCCAGCAGCCAAGCTTTCGGGTTTAATGGAAACACCATATATTTT,CASSQAFGFNGNTIYF
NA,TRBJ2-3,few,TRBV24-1,TGTGCCACCAGTGATACTTTAGATACGCAGTATTTT,CATSDTLDTQYF
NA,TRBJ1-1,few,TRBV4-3,TGCGCCAGCAGCCAGTTTAAGGGTACTGAAGCTTTCTTT,CASSQFKGTEAFF
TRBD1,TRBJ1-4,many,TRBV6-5,TGTGCCAGCAGTTACAGAGGGGGCGCAGGAAAACTGTTTTTT,CASSYRGGAGKLFF
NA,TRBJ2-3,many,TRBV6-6,TGTGCCAGCAGTTACTCGAAGGCAGATACGCAGTATTTT,CASSYSKADTQYF
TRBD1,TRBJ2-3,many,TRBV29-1,TGCAGCGTTGAGGTTTTTTTGGACAGGCGAGGTGGTGCAGATACGCAGTATTTT,CSVEVFLDRRGGADTQYF
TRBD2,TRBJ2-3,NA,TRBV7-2,TGTGCCAGCGCTGGCGCTCTAGCGGTCGCCGGAGCCACAGATACGCAGTATTTT,CASAGALAVAGATDTQYF
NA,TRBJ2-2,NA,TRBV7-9,TGTGCCAGCGAAGGCGGGGAGCTGTTTTTT,CASEGGELFF
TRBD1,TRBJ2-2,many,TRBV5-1,TGCGCCAGCAGCCCAGGGACAGGGAGCACCGGGGAGCTGTTTTTT,CASSPGTGSTGELFF
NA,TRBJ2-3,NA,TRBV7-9,TGTGCCAGCAGCTTAGTAGGACTTACCTCTAGCACAGATACGCAGTATTTT,CASSLVGLTSSTDTQYF
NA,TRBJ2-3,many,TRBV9,TGTGCCAGCAGCGTCGTAAGCGAGAGCACAGATACGCAGTATTTT,CASSVVSESTDTQYF
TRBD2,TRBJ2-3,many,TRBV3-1,TGTGCCAGCAGCCAAGGACTAGCGGGTCAACCCGATACGCAGTATTTT,CASSQGLAGQPDTQYF
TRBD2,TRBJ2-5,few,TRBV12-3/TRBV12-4,TGTGCCAGCAGTTCGGAGACTAGCGGGGGGGCGGAGACCCAGTACTTC,CASSSETSGGAETQYF
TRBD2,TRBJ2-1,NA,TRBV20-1,TGCAGTGCTAGTCCGGGACTAGCGGGGGAGTACAATGAGCAGTTCTTC,CSASPGLAGEYNEQFF
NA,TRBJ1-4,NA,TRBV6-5,TGTGCCAGCAGTATTGACAGTGAGACTAATGCATTCCTGTTTTTT,CASSIDSETNAFLFF
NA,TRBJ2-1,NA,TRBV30,TGTGCCTGGAGTGTACAAGGGGGTAACTACAATGAGCAGTTCTTC,CAWSVQGGNYNEQFF
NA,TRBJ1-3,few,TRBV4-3,TGCGCCAGCAGCCAAGATATTAGGGGCAGTGGAAACACCATATATTTT,CASSQDIRGSGNTIYF
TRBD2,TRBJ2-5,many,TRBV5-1,TGCGCCAGCAGCAAGGGGACTAGCGGGGGACTCCAAGAGACCCAGTACTTC,CASSKGTSGGLQETQYF
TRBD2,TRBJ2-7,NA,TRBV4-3,TGCGCCAGCAGCCCCTTTGCGGGAGCAGCCTACGAGCAGTACTTC,CASSPFAGAAYEQYF
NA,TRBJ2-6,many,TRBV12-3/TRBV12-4,TGTGCCAGCAGTTACTCAGGGTCTGGGGCCAACGTCCTGACTTTC,CASSYSGSGANVLTF
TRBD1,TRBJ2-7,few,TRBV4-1,TGCGCCAGCAGCCAAGAAGGGGGGAGGACAGGGGCCAAGCAGTACTTC,CASSQEGGRTGAKQYF
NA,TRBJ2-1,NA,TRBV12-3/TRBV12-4,TGTGCCAGCAGTTTATCAGATTTCTCCTACAATGAGCAGTTCTTC,CASSLSDFSYNEQFF
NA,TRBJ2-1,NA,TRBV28,TGTGCCAGCAGTTCCCCCCAAGGGAATGAGCAGTTCTTC,CASSSPQGNEQFF
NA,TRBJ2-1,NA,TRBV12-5,TGTGCTAGTGGCAACAGGGAGGGCAATGAGCAGTTCTTC,CASGNREGNEQFF
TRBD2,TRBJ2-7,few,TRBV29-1,TGCAGCGTAATAGGTTGGCGGGAGGGCCGGTACGAGCAGTACTTC,CSVIGWREGRYEQYF
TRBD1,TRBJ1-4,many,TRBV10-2,TGCGCCAGCAGTGAAGCAGGGACAGGCAACGTTTTT,CASSEAGTGNVF
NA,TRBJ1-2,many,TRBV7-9,TGTGCCAGCAGCCCCGGTCCGGTCTATGGCTACACCTTC,CASSPGPVYGYTF
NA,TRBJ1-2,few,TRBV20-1,TGCAGTGCGCGGTATGGGGTTGGCAACTATGGCTACACCTTC,CSARYGVGNYGYTF
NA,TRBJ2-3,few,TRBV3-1,TGTGCCAGCAGAGACTCACTAGATGAAACGCAGTATTTT,CASRDSLDETQYF
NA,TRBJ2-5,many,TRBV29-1,TGCAGCGTTGCCCCGGTGGAAGGAGCTCAATATTTTGAGACCCAGTACTTC,CSVAPVEGAQYFETQYF
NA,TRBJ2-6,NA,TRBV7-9,TGTGCCAGCCAGGGGTTTGCTGGGGCCAACGTCCTGACTTTC,CASQGFAGANVLTF
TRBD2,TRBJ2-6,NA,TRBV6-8,TGTGCCAGCACCGATGGACTAGCTGCAACCCCCTCTCTCGGGGCCAACGTCCTGACTTTC,CASTDGLAATPSLGANVLTF
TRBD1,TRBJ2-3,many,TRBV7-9,TGTGCCAGCAGCTCGAGTCGGACAGGGCCGGAAGATACGCAGTATTTT,CASSSSRTGPEDTQYF
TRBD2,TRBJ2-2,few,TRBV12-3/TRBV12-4,TGTGCCAGCAAATGGAGCGGGGTTATTCCCGGGGAGCTGTTTTTT,CASKWSGVIPGELFF
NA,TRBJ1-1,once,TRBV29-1,TGCAGCGTTGAGGCGTTGAACACTGAAGCTCTCTTT,CSVEALNTEALF